The clone carrying this TCR beta chain has a single count. Its antigen is undetermined. The V end lost 5 bases, the J end lost 3 bases, and 20 bases lay between the germline ends. The germline CDR1 and CDR2 sequences are SGHVS and FQNEAQ. The CDR3 spans 16 residues. The entry originates in a study of cytomegalovirus exposure and HLA in healthy donors. General observations from the study: The study recorded about 150 TCR beta chains that were cytomegalovirus-associated.

The PCR was carried out with 60 Vbeta primers and 13 Jbeta primers. TCRdb's copy holds only in-frame clones and misses some; the assay was immunoSEQ multiplex PCR. Of about 130,000 clones in the sample, around 82% are singletons; the top ten hold more than 0.95%. This clonotype was sampled from a man in his fifties in good health and CMV-seronegative. This rearrangement joins TRBV7-8 to TRBJ2-7, with D maybe TRBD1 (8 bases). Source material: PBMCs. The CDR3 sequence: CASSLLGGTGFYEQYF. CDR3 DNA: TGTGCCAGCAGCCTCTTGGGAGGGACAGGATTCTACGAGCAGTACTTC.